A selection of T cell receptor beta chains follows, all from one sample in a study of CD8 T cells in Susac syndrome. TCRdb re-called the immunoSEQ multiplex PCR reads through MiXCR, storing one row per CDR3 protein. The repertoire has about 180,000 distinct CDR3 sequences, approximately 95% of them found once; the top ten carry roughly 0.16%. The material sequenced was CD8+ T cells from PBMCs. These receptors all come from a human donor with multiple sclerosis. Both conserved end residues are trimmed from each CDR3.

TRBV28 | ASKDQGRDGYT
TRBV2 | ASSDQGGKGEAF
TRBV7-9 | ASSFADSRNEQF
TRBV18 | ASSPGSRDRSYT
TRBV6-6 | ASSKRDYGYT
TRBV2 | ASSETSGRPGDTQY
TRBV14 | ASSQKDSEQY
TRBV7-8 | ASSLERTNQPQH
TRBV27 | ASSPGSTYEQY
TRBV29-1 | SVSGRGLNEQF
TRBV7-2 | ASTPNSYEQY
TRBV6-5 | ASSYETSGSQETQY
TRBV25-1 | ASSEGTTSTDTQY
TRBV11-2 | ASSHSRLAGGLHTDTQY
TRBV2 | ASSEANGILGLP
TRBV14 | ASSQGTVAEQY
TRBV20-1 | SAREEGSKGGVGVEQY
TRBV6-2/TRBV6-3 | ASRSGQAQY
TRBV4-1 | ASSLSGSGNQPQH
TRBV2 | ASTGNGYEQY
TRBV2 | ASRDGQY
TRBV12-3/TRBV12-4 | ASRMANEQF
TRBV15 | ATKGRLAGGGSGNEQF
TRBV20-1 | SAREAPEAF
TRBV25-1 | ATPAGTGGNYGYT
TRBV29-1 | SVPVDTGELF
TRBV9 | ASSGIGVEQY
TRBV7-2 | ASSPKTFYEQY
TRBV28 | ASSLGLRTSVSYEQY
TRBV7-9 | AIMGTGIQETQY
TRBV5-1 | ASSPTGSQPQH